This is a list of T cell receptor beta chains from one sample in a study of blood T cell repertoires in COVID-19. The data were produced by immunoSEQ multiplex PCR, yet TCRdb's version contains in-frame clones alone and is incomplete. The profile shows about 84,000 clones, around 80% of them singletons. The sample comprised peripheral blood. The receptors were sampled from a woman older than 75 with acute or convalescent COVID-19. The CDR3 runs from the conserved cysteine through the conserved F or W. D genes are given only for firm matches. Some rows mark clone size as missing; the rest say once, few, many or name a class of expanded clone.

cdr3_aa | cdr3_nt | j_call | clone_size | d_call | v_call
CASSLDRAGEQYF | TGCGCCAGCAGCTTGGACAGGGCAGGCGAGCAGTACTTC | TRBJ2-7 | NA | NA | TRBV5-1
CSVGGGNQPQHF | TGCAGCGTTGGGGGGGGCAATCAGCCCCAGCATTTT | TRBJ1-5 | NA | NA | TRBV29-1
CAFDPGADGYTF | TGTGCCTTTGACCCAGGGGCTGATGGCTACACCTTC | TRBJ1-2 | NA | NA | TRBV30
CASSPARVGDYGYTF | TGTGCCAGCTCACCAGCCAGGGTAGGAGACTATGGCTACACCTTC | TRBJ1-2 | once | NA | TRBV18
CASSTGTFKVETQYF | TGTGCCAGTTCAACCGGGACATTTAAGGTGGAGACCCAGTACTTC | TRBJ2-5 | NA | NA | TRBV19
CATSDSGTGVYLQETQYF | TGTGCCACCAGTGATTCCGGGACAGGGGTCTACTTGCAAGAGACCCAGTACTTC | TRBJ2-5 | NA | TRBD1 | TRBV24-1
CASSSSRTFQETQYF | TGTGCCAGCAGCTCCTCAAGGACTTTCCAAGAGACCCAGTACTTC | TRBJ2-5 | NA | NA | TRBV7-2
CASSIQGGQPQHF | TGTGCCAGTAGTATCCAGGGTGGACAGCCCCAGCATTTT | TRBJ1-5 | many | NA | TRBV19
CASSVEGRGTDTQYF | TGTGCCAGCAGCGTAGAGGGCAGGGGAACAGATACGCAGTATTTT | TRBJ2-3 | few | NA | TRBV9
CASSFTGGNTGELFF | TGTGCCAGCTCTTTTACGGGGGGCAACACCGGGGAGCTGTTTTTT | TRBJ2-2 | NA | NA | TRBV2
CAWADRGRTDTQYF | TGTGCCTGGGCTGACAGGGGGCGAACAGATACGCAGTATTTT | TRBJ2-3 | NA | TRBD1 | TRBV30
CASSIGKTGGTEAFF | TGTGCCAGTAGTATAGGGAAGACAGGGGGCACTGAAGCTTTCTTT | TRBJ1-1 | NA | TRBD1 | TRBV19
CAWDRAAAEAFF | TGTGCCTGGGACAGGGCAGCTGCTGAAGCTTTCTTT | TRBJ1-1 | NA | TRBD1 | TRBV30
CASRPWTGGTEAFF | TGTGCCAGCAGGCCCTGGACGGGAGGGACTGAAGCTTTCTTT | TRBJ1-1 | few | NA | TRBV6-5
CASSQEARGGHYGYTF | TGCGCCAGCAGCCAAGAGGCGAGGGGGGGTCACTATGGCTACACCTTC | TRBJ1-2 | NA | NA | TRBV4-3
CASSSPPNSYEQYF | TGTGCCAGCAGCTCCCCTCCTAACTCCTACGAGCAGTACTTC | TRBJ2-7 | NA | NA | TRBV11-2
CASSRQGVQPQHF | TGTGCCAGCAGCCGACAGGGGGTCCAGCCCCAGCATTTT | TRBJ1-5 | NA | TRBD1 | TRBV5-4
CAWRGQDLHSNQPQHF | TGTGCCTGGAGGGGACAGGATTTACACAGCAATCAGCCCCAGCATTTT | TRBJ1-5 | NA | TRBD1 | TRBV30
CASSPPGGGNEKLFF | TGTGCCAGTAGTCCTCCCGGGGGGGGGAATGAAAAACTGTTTTTT | TRBJ1-4 | NA | NA | TRBV19
CASSNRDSEAFF | TGTGCCAGCTCAAACCGGGACAGTGAAGCTTTCTTT | TRBJ1-1 | few | TRBD1 | TRBV18
CASSLGFRDTDSYEQYF | TGTGCCAGCAGCTTAGGATTCCGGGACACCGACTCCTACGAGCAGTACTTC | TRBJ2-7 | NA | NA | TRBV7-9
CASSFNSNQPQHF | TGTGCCAGCAGCTTCAATAGCAATCAGCCCCAGCATTTT | TRBJ1-5 | NA | NA | TRBV5-8
CASSLEGRGFSPLHF | TGTGCCAGCAGCTTAGAGGGCAGGGGCTTTTCACCCCTCCACTTT | TRBJ1-6 | once | NA | TRBV11-1
CASRDRGNSPLHF | TGTGCCAGTAGGGACAGGGGGAATTCACCCCTCCACTTT | TRBJ1-6 | NA | TRBD1 | TRBV19
CASSQSINEQFF | TGCGCCAGCAGTCAATCCATCAATGAGCAGTTCTTC | TRBJ2-1 | NA | NA | TRBV23-1
CASSQDYGGLAGEQYF | TGCGCCAGCAGCCAAGATTATGGAGGACTAGCAGGCGAGCAGTACTTC | TRBJ2-7 | NA | TRBD2 | TRBV4-1
CASRSLRTSGGEYF | TGTGCCAGCAGATCGCTGAGGACGTCGGGAGGGGAATACTTC | TRBJ2-5 | NA | TRBD2 | TRBV6-6
CASSYRKETQYF | TGTGCCAGCAGTTATAGAAAAGAGACCCAGTACTTC | TRBJ2-5 | NA | NA | TRBV6-2/TRBV6-3
CASSTLLAGGSYNEQFF | TGTGCCAGTAGTACCCTTCTAGCGGGGGGCTCCTACAATGAGCAGTTCTTC | TRBJ2-1 | once | TRBD2 | TRBV19
CASSAQGSTNEKLFF | TGTGCCAGCAGCGCACAGGGATCAACTAATGAAAAACTGTTTTTT | TRBJ1-4 | NA | NA | TRBV9
CASSSNPGQWNQPQHF | TGTGCCAGCAGCTCCAACCCCGGACAGTGGAATCAGCCCCAGCATTTT | TRBJ1-5 | few | NA | TRBV7-2
CASRRLAGGLETQYF | TGTGCCAGCAGGCGACTAGCGGGGGGTTTGGAGACCCAGTACTTC | TRBJ2-5 | few | TRBD2 | TRBV3-1/TRBV3-2
CATSDWGRADTGELFF | TGTGCCACCAGTGATTGGGGCAGGGCGGACACCGGGGAGCTGTTTTTT | TRBJ2-2 | once | NA | TRBV24-1
CASTGQITDTQYF | TGCGCCAGCACAGGACAAATCACAGATACGCAGTATTTT | TRBJ2-3 | NA | NA | TRBV10-1
CASSLARGSNTEAFF | TGTGCCAGCAGCTTGGCTCGGGGATCGAACACTGAAGCTTTCTTT | TRBJ1-1 | NA | NA | TRBV5-8
CASNTGVTGNTIYF | TGTGCCAGCAATACGGGGGTAACGGGAAACACCATATATTTT | TRBJ1-3 | NA | NA | TRBV6-5
CASSEAQRNQPQHF | TGTGCCAGCAGTGAAGCACAGAGAAATCAGCCCCAGCATTTT | TRBJ1-5 | NA | NA | TRBV6-1
CASSLDTTFNSPLHF | TGTGCCAGCAGTTTGGACACCACGTTTAATTCACCCCTCCACTTT | TRBJ1-6 | NA | NA | TRBV6-4
CASSLRGSNQPQHF | TGTGCCAGCAGCTTACGCGGGAGCAATCAGCCCCAGCATTTT | TRBJ1-5 | NA | NA | TRBV7-9
CASSEIQETQYF | TGTGCCAGCAGCGAGATCCAAGAGACCCAGTACTTC | TRBJ2-5 | NA | NA | TRBV2
CASSQRGDTQYF | TGTGCCAGCAGCCAGAGGGGGGATACGCAGTATTTT | TRBJ2-3 | NA | NA | TRBV6-2/TRBV6-3
CASSWTGKGFQPQHF | TGTGCCAGCAGTTGGACCGGTAAGGGGTTTCAGCCCCAGCATTTT | TRBJ1-5 | NA | NA | TRBV27
CASSPGRDEQFF | TGTGCCAGCTCACCAGGGAGGGATGAGCAGTTCTTC | TRBJ2-1 | NA | TRBD2 | TRBV18
CASSQEDYENIQYF | TGTGCCAGCAGCCAAGAGGACTACGAAAACATTCAGTACTTC | TRBJ2-4 | once | NA | TRBV4-2
CASSKDGSTNEKLFF | TGTGCCAGCAGCAAAGACGGGTCAACTAATGAAAAACTGTTTTTT | TRBJ1-4 | NA | NA | TRBV4-2